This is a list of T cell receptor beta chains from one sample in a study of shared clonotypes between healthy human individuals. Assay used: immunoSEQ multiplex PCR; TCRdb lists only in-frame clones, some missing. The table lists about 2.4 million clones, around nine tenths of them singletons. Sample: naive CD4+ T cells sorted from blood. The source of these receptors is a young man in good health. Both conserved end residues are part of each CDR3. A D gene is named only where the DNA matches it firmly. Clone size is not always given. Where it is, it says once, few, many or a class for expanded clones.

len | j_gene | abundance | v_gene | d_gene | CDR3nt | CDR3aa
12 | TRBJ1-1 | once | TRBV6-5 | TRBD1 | TGTGCCAGCAGGAGGGGGCACACTGAAGCTTTCTTT | CASRRGHTEAFF
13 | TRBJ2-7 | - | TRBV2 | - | TGTGCCAGCAGTGAACAGGGCCCCTACGAGCAGTACTTC | CASSEQGPYEQYF
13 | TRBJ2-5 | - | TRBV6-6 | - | TGTGCCAGCAGTTACGGGGAGGGGGGGGCTAAGTACTTC | CASSYGEGGAKYF
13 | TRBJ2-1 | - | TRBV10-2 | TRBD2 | TGCGCCAGCAGTACCGGGACTAGAAAAGAGCAGTTCTTC | CASSTGTRKEQFF
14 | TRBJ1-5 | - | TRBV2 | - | TGTGCCAGCAGTGAAAGTCGTAGCAATCAGCCCCAGCATTTT | CASSESRSNQPQHF
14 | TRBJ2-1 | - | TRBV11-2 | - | TGTGCCAGCAGCTTTTTTGCAGGGGTAAATGAGCAGTTCTTC | CASSFFAGVNEQFF
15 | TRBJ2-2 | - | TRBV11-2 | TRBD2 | TGTGCCAGCAGACTCGGGGGGAGGGCCACCGGGGAGCTGTTTTTT | CASRLGGRATGELFF
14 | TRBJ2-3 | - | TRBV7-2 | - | TGTGCCAGCAGCTGGGCCTCTAGCACAGATACGCAGTATTTT | CASSWASSTDTQYF
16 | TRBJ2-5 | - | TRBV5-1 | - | TGCGCCAGCAGCCCCCTCGGGACCCACCCTCGGGAGACCCAGTACTTC | CASSPLGTHPRETQYF
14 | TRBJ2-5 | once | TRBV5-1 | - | TGCGCCAGCAGCTTGGACCCTACCGGGGAGACCCAGTACTTC | CASSLDPTGETQYF
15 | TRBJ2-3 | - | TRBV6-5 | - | TGTGCCAGCGGGCGATGGAGGGGGGGCACAGATACGCAGTATTTT | CASGRWRGGTDTQYF
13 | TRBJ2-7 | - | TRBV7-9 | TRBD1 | TGTGCCAGCAGACAAACAGGGGGTAACGAGCAGTACTTC | CASRQTGGNEQYF
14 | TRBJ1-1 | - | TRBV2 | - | TGTGCCAGCGCCATCCGTCCTTTGAACACTGAAGCTTTCTTT | CASAIRPLNTEAFF
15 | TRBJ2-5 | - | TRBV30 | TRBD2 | TGTGCCTGGAGTGTGGCTAGCGGGCTCCGAGAGACCCAGTACTTC | CAWSVASGLRETQYF
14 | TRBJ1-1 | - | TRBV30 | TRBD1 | TGTGCCTGGAGTGAAGGCAGGGGGTTTACTGAAGCTTTCTTT | CAWSEGRGFTEAFF
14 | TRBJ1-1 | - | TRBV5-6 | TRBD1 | TGTGCCAGCAGCTTCCGGGACAGGCTCACTGAAGCTTTCTTT | CASSFRDRLTEAFF
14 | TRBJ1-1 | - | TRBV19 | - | TGTGCCAGTAGTAAGGGGGACACGAACACTGAAGCTTTCTTT | CASSKGDTNTEAFF
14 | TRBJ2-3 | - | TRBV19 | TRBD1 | TGTGCCAGTAGTCCTGGGACAGTTGGAGATACGCAGTATTTT | CASSPGTVGDTQYF
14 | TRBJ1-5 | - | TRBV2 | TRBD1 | TGTGCCAGCAGCGGGGACAGCCCTGGTCAGCCCCAGCATTTT | CASSGDSPGQPQHF
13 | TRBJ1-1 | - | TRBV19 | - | TGTGCCAGTAGTATAGGGGGCAGGATGCGGGCTTTCTTT | CASSIGGRMRAFF
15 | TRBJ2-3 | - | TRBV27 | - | TGTGCCAGCAGTTTAGGTGGGACCAGCACAGATACGCAGTATTTT | CASSLGGTSTDTQYF
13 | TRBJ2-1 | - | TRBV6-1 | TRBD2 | TGTGCCAGCACGGCGGGAGGTTACAATGAGCAGTTCTTC | CASTAGGYNEQFF
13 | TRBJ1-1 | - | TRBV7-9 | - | TGTGCCAGCACCTGGACCGGGAACACTGAAGCTTTCTTT | CASTWTGNTEAFF
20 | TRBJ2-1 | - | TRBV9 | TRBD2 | TGTGCCAGCAGCGTAGCTAGCCTAGCGGGGGGGTTTAGCTCCTACAATGAGCAGTTCTTC | CASSVASLAGGFSSYNEQFF
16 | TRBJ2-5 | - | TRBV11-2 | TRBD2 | TGTGCCAGCAGCTCCTCGCTGAGCGGGAAGTCAGAGACCCAGTACTTC | CASSSSLSGKSETQYF
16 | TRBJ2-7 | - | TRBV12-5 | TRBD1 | TGTGCTAGTGCCCCTGGAAAGGGGGCAGGCGGGTACGAGCAGTACTTC | CASAPGKGAGGYEQYF
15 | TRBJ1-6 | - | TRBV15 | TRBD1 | TGTGCCACCAGCAGGAGCAGACAGGGAGACTCACCCCTCCACTTT | CATSRSRQGDSPLHF
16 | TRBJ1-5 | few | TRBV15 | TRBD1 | TGTGCCACCAGCAGAGATAGGGGGACAGGCAATCAGCCCCAGCATTTT | CATSRDRGTGNQPQHF
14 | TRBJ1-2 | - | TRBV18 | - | TGTGCCAGCTCACCGTCCCGGGACATTTATGGCTACACCTTC | CASSPSRDIYGYTF
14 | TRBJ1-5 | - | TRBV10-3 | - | TGTGCCGCCCAGGGACACCATACGAATCAGCCCCAGCATTTT | CAAQGHHTNQPQHF
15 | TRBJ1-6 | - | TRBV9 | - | TGTGCCAGCAGCGTAGCAGAGGGGCATAGTTCACCCCTCCACTTT | CASSVAEGHSSPLHF
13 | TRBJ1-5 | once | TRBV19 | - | TGTGCCAGTAGTCAACAGGACATCCCGGCTGGGCATTTT | CASSQQDIPAGHF
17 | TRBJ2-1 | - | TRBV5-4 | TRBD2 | TGTGCCAGCAGCTTGGGGGGACTAGCGGGGAATTACAATGAGCAGTTCTTC | CASSLGGLAGNYNEQFF
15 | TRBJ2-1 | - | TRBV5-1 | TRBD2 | TGCGCCAGCAGCCTACCGGAGTCCCCGGGGGGTGAGCAGTTCTTC | CASSLPESPGGEQFF
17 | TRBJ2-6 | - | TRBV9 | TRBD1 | TGTGCCAGCAGCGTCGGGACAGGGTCTCTTGGGGCCAACGTCCTGACTTTC | CASSVGTGSLGANVLTF
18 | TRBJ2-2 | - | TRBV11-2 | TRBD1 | TGTGCCAGCAGCTTATTTAGTCGGACAGGGCAGAACACCGGGGAGCTGTTTTTT | CASSLFSRTGQNTGELFF
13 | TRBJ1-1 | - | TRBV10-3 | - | TGTGCCGGGGGAAGGGGATCGGACACTGAAGCTTTCTTT | CAGGRGSDTEAFF
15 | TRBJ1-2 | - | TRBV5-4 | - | TGTGCCAGCAGCTTGGGGGGACAAGGGCCAGGTGGCTACACCTTC | CASSLGGQGPGGYTF
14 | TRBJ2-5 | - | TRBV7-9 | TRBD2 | TGTGCCAGCAGCCCCAGCGGGGGGCAGGAGACCCAGTACTTC | CASSPSGGQETQYF
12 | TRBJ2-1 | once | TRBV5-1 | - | TGCGCCAGCAGCCGGCAGCTAGGTGAGCAGTTCTTC | CASSRQLGEQFF
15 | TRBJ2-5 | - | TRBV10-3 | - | TGTGCCATCAGTGGACTAGATGGGGGCGCAAAGACCCAGTACTTC | CAISGLDGGAKTQYF
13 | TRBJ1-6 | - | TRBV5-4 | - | TGTGCCAGCAGCGACGACGGGGGGCGGACCCTCCACTTT | CASSDDGGRTLHF
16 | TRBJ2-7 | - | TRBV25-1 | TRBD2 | TGTGCCAGCAGTGAGACCCTAGCGGGAGGATGGGGCGAGCAGTACTTC | CASSETLAGGWGEQYF
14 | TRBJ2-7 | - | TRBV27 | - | TGTGCCAGCAGTCCAACCCCAACGGAGTACGAGCAGTACTTC | CASSPTPTEYEQYF
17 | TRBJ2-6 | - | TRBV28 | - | TGTGCCAGCAGTCCCGAATTTGGTGGCTCTGGGGCCAACGTCCTGACTTTC | CASSPEFGGSGANVLTF
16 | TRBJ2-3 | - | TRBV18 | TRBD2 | TGTGCCAGCTCACCGACGACTAGCGGGATCACAGATACGCAGTATTTT | CASSPTTSGITDTQYF
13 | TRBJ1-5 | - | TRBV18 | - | TGTGCCAGCTCTTCCGGGGTAGATCAGCCCCAGCATTTT | CASSSGVDQPQHF
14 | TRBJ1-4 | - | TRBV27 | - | TGTGCCAGCAGTTTATCACAAGGGATTGAGAAACTGTTTTTT | CASSLSQGIEKLFF
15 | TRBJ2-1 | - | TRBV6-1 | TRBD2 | TGTGCCAGCAGTGCGGGCGGGAGCTCCTACAATGAGCAGTTCTTC | CASSAGGSSYNEQFF
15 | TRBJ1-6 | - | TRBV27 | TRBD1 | TGTGCCAGCAGTCCTAGGACAGGGTGGGATTCACCCCTCCACTTT | CASSPRTGWDSPLHF
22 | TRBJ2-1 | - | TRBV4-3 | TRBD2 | TGCGCCAGCAGCCAAGTTTCGAGTGCGGGACTAGCGGGAACGTGGGCCTACAATGAGCAGTTCTTC | CASSQVSSAGLAGTWAYNEQFF